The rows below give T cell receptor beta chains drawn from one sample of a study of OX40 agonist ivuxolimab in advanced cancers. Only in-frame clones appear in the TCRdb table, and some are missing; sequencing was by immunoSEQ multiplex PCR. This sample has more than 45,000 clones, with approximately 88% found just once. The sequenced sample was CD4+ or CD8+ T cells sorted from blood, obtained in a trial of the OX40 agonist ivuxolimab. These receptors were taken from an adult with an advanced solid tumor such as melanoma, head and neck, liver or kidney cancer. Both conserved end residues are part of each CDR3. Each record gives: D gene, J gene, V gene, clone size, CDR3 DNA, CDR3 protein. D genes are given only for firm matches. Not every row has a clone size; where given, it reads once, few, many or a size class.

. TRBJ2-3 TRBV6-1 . TGTGCCAGCAGTGAGCCGGGGATCACAGATACGCAGTATTTT CASSEPGITDTQYF
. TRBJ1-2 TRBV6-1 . TGTGCCAGCAGTGAAACGGGGGTCGGCAGGGTGAACTATGGCTACACCTTC CASSETGVGRVNYGYTF
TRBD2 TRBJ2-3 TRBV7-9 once TGTGCCAGCAGCAAGGCCGGGACTAGCGAGACAGATACGCAGTATTTT CASSKAGTSETDTQYF
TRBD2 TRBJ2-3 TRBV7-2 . TGTGCCAGCAGCTTACTAAGCGGGAGGGTAGATACGCAGTATTTT CASSLLSGRVDTQYF
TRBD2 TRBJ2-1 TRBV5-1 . TGCGCCAGCAGCTTGGTAGCCGGGACTAGCGGCTCCTACAATGAGCAGTTCTTC CASSLVAGTSGSYNEQFF
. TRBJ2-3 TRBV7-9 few TGTGCCAGCAGCCCGAAGGGCCCAGATACGCAGTATTTT CASSPKGPDTQYF
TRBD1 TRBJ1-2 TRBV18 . TGTGCCAGCTCATGGGGACAGGGCAGCTATGGCTACACCTTC CASSWGQGSYGYTF
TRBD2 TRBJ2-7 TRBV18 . TGTGCCAGCTCACCACGGACTAGCGGGAGCCAAAACGAGCAGTACTTC CASSPRTSGSQNEQYF
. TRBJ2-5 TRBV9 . TGTGCCAGCAGTCCTACAGGTCTGTGGGAGACCCAGTACTTC CASSPTGLWETQYF
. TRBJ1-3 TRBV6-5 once TGTGCCAGCAGTTACGGAATCGGTGGAAACACCATATATTTT CASSYGIGGNTIYF
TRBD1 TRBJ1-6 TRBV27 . TGTGCCAGCAGTCCGTACTCCGGGACAGGGCCTAATTCACCCCTCCACTTT CASSPYSGTGPNSPLHF
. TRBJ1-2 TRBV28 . TGTGCCAGCAGACGACACCTGAACTATGGCTACACCTTC CASRRHLNYGYTF
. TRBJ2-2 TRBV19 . TGTGCCAGTAGTATAAGGTACAGGGACACCGGGGAGCTGTTTTTT CASSIRYRDTGELFF
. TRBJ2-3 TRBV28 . TGTGCCAGCAGTTCAGCCACTAGACCAGATACGCAGTATTTT CASSSATRPDTQYF
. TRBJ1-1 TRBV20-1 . TGCAGTGCTAGTCGGAACACTGAAGCTTTCTTT CSASRNTEAFF
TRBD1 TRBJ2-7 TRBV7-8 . TGTGCCAGCAGAACAGCCGGGACAGGGAAAGAGCAGTACTTC CASRTAGTGKEQYF
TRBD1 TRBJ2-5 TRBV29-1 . TGCAGCGTTACAGGGGGCGGAGAGACCCAGTACTTC CSVTGGGETQYF
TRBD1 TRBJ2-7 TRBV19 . TGTGCCAGTAGTTCACAGGGGGCTGGGTACGAGCAGTACTTC CASSSQGAGYEQYF
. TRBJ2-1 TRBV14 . TGTGCCAGCAGCCAACGCCGGACTCTAATCTACAATGAGCAGTTCTTC CASSQRRTLIYNEQFF
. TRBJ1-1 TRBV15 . TGTGCCACCAGCAGAGCACAGGGCCTTCTGGCTTTCTTT CATSRAQGLLAFF
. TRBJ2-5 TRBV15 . TGTGCCACCAGCAGAGGACAGGGAGGGGAGACCCAGTACTTC CATSRGQGGETQYF
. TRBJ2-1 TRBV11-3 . TGTGCCAGCAGCTTAAAGACACAGACTAGCTACAATGAGCAGTTCTTC CASSLKTQTSYNEQFF
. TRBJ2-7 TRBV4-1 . TGCGCCAGCAGCTTGGGACTGGGTGGATACGAGCAGTACTTC CASSLGLGGYEQYF
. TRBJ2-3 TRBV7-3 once TGTGCCAGCAGCTTAACCCCCCTCACAGATACGCAGTATTTT CASSLTPLTDTQYF
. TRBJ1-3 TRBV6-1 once TGTGCCAGCAGAGAACTACAGAGCTCTGGAAACACCATATATTTT CASRELQSSGNTIYF
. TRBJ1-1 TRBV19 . TGTGCCAGTAGTCGTCGGGGGAGAACTGAAGCTTTCTTT CASSRRGRTEAFF
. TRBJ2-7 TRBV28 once TGTGCCAGCAGTTTACGGGGGACCCACTACGAGCAGTACTTC CASSLRGTHYEQYF
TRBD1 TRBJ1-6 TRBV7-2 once TGTGCCAGCAGCTTAGGGACAGGGGTTAATTCACCCCTCCACTTT CASSLGTGVNSPLHF
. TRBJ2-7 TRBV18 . TGTGCCAGCTCACCTGGGGCTAATAGGGGCCACGAGCAGTACTTC CASSPGANRGHEQYF
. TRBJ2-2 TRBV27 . TGTGCCAGCAGTCCCCACAGGACCGGGGAGCTGTTTTTT CASSPHRTGELFF
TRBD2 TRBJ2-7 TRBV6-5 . TGTGCCAGCAGGCCGGGGGGGAACTCCTACGAGCAGTACTTC CASRPGGNSYEQYF
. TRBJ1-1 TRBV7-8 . TGTGCCAGCAGCTGGAGGCCCGGACGGAAAACGAACACTGAAGCTTTCTTT CASSWRPGRKTNTEAFF
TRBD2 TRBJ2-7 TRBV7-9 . TGTGCCAGCAGCCATACTAGCGGGAGAGGTTTCCACGAGCAGTACTTC CASSHTSGRGFHEQYF
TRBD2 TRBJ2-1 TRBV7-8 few TGTGCCAGCAGCTGGCGGGAGGGCCGGGACAATGAGCAGTTCTTC CASSWREGRDNEQFF
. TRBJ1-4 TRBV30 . TGTGCCTGGGGACAGCTTAATGAAAAACTGTTTTTT CAWGQLNEKLFF
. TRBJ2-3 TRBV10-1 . TGCGCCAGCAGTGAATCGAGGACATATAACACAGATACGCAGTATTTT CASSESRTYNTDTQYF
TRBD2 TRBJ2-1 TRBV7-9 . TGTGCCAGCAGAGGGACTACAAGAGCAAATGAGCAGTTCTTC CASRGTTRANEQFF
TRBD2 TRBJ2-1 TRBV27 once TGTGCCAGCAGCCTAGCGGGGACCGGGAATGAGCAGTTCTTC CASSLAGTGNEQFF
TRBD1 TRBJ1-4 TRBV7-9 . TGTGCCAGCAGCAGACAGGGGGCTAATGAAAAACTGTTTTTT CASSRQGANEKLFF
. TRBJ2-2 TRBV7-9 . TGTGCCAGCAGCTTATCAGATTACACCGGGGAGCTGTTTTTT CASSLSDYTGELFF
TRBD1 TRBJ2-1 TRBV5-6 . TGTGCCAGCAGCTTGGGACAGGGTCTACGCGAGCAGTTCTTC CASSLGQGLREQFF
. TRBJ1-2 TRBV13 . TGTGCCAGCCGCCGGCAGGGCGACTATGGCTACACCTTC CASRRQGDYGYTF
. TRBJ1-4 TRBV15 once TGTGCCACCAGCACCCCCCCGGGTGGGACCGCAGGGGAAAAACTGTTTTTT CATSTPPGGTAGEKLFF
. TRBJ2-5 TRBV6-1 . TGTGCCCTCTCTGAAGGGGAGACCCAGTACTTC CALSEGETQYF
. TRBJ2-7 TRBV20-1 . TGCAGTGCTTTTAAGAACGAGCAGTACTTC CSAFKNEQYF
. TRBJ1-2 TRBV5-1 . TGCGCCAGCAGCTTACAGGGTATGGACTATGGCTACACCTTC CASSLQGMDYGYTF
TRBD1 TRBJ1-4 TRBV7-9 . TGTGCCAGCAGCTCGACAGGGGAGGGTGAAAAACTGTTTTTT CASSSTGEGEKLFF
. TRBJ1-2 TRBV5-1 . TGCGCCAGCAGCCCAGATTGGGGCTATGGCTACACCTTC CASSPDWGYGYTF